The 2 T cell receptor beta chains below come from one sample, sequenced in a study of graft-versus-host responses after intestinal transplantation. Some clones are missing from TCRdb's copy, which holds only in-frame ones; the method was immunoSEQ multiplex PCR. Among around 18,000 clones listed, about four fifths were seen once. Sequencing used PBMCs, obtained 14 days after transplant. These receptors were collected from a human patient who received an intestinal transplant, so some T cells may come from the graft donor.

The rearrangement uses TRBV27 and TRBJ2-2, with a possible D match to TRBD1 (6 bases). Trimming left V 7 bases short and J 5 bases short, with 14 bases between. The CDR3 consists of 14 residues. Germline V gene sequence: CDR1 MNHEY, CDR2 SMNVEV (reference sequence). Here the CDR3 DNA reads TGTGCCAGCAACAGGGCGTTTAGGACCGGGGAGCTGTTTTTT. Amino acids: CASNRAFRTGELFF.

The chain carries TRBV19 and TRBJ2-5; no reliable D call. V shed 1 base and J shed 1 base, with 4 bases lying between them. This CDR3 comprises 13 residues. Looked up from germline, CDR1 is LNHDA and CDR2 is SQIVND (reference sequence). The CDR3 sequence is CASSIGSQETQYF. The CDR3 DNA reads TGTGCCAGTAGTATAGGCAGCCAAGAGACCCAGTACTTC.